These 18 T cell receptor beta chains came from one sample sequenced in a study of blood T cell repertoires in COVID-19. This table comes from immunoSEQ multiplex PCR, and its TCRdb copy is limited to in-frame clones, with some not included. In the table there are about 130,000 clones, about 76% of which are singletons. Material: peripheral blood. These receptors were taken from a woman aged 55-70 years with active or convalescent COVID-19.

The chain is built from TRBV12-3 or TRBV12-4 and TRBJ2-6; D remains unclear. The ends were cut back, 3 bases at V and 8 bases at J, with 8 bases in the middle. The CDR3 has 13 residues. The CDR3 DNA reads as TGTGCCAGCAGTTTTTCCGGGTCCAACGTCCTGACTTTC. This codes for CASSFSGSNVLTF.

CDR3 amino acids: CASSYPGGGTEAFF. CDR3 nucleotide sequence: TGTGCCAGCAGTTACCCCGGAGGAGGGACTGAAGCTTTCTTT. The rearrangement uses TRBV6-5 and TRBJ1-1; D is unclear. V was pared by 2 bases and J by 5 bases, with 12 bases between. CDR3 length: 14 amino acids. CDR1 is MNHEY, CDR2 SVGAGI, per germline.

V usage is TRBV12-3 or TRBV12-4 and J usage is TRBJ1-2; D uncertain. Trimming pared 1 base from V and 6 bases from J, leaving 9 bases between. There are 13 residues in the CDR3. As DNA, the CDR3 is TGTGCCAGCAGTTTAGGGTCACAAGATGGCTACACCTTC. Its protein product is CASSLGSQDGYTF.

The sample holds one count of this clone. The chain recombines TRBV6-2 or TRBV6-3 with TRBJ2-1; no reliable D call. The V end lost 3 bases, the J end lost 9 bases, and 15 bases lay between the germline ends. The CDR3 has 14 amino acids. Germline lookup yields CDR1 MNHEY and CDR2 SVGEGT. CDR3 region: CASSYLFGSLEQFF. CDR3 sequence (DNA): TGTGCCAGCAGTTATCTGTTCGGGTCCCTTGAGCAGTTCTTC.

The CDR3 reads CASSEWGQGKSPLHF. The CDR3 DNA sequence: TGTGCCAGCAGTGAATGGGGACAGGGTAAATCACCCCTCCACTTT. This sequence joins TRBV6-1 and TRBJ1-6; 9 bases fit TRBD1. CDR1 and CDR2 from the germline V gene are MNHNS and SASEGT. V was pared by 2 bases and J by 10 bases, with 6 bases of the junction left unmatched. This CDR3 contains 15 residues.

The chain couples TRBV4-3 to TRBJ2-5; the match to TRBD1 covers 10 bases. Germline-derived CDR1 and CDR2 are LGHNA and YSLEER. The CDR3 loop spans 15 amino acids. After removal of 0 bases from V and 5 bases from J, the junction contained 3 bases not matched to a gene. CDR3 residues: CASSQETGGEETQYF. Here the CDR3 DNA reads TGCGCCAGCAGCCAAGAGACAGGGGGCGAGGAGACCCAGTACTTC.

The rearrangement links TRBV27 to TRBJ2-3, with a possible D match to TRBD2 (7 bases). The CDR3 is 14 amino acids. The germline V gene has CDR1 MNHEY and CDR2 SMNVEV (reference sequence). The germline V and J ends were trimmed by 6 bases and 4 bases, with 14 bases remaining between them. In DNA form, the CDR3 reads TGTGCCAGCAGCTACCAAGGGGGGGCAGATACGCAGTATTTT. Its translation: CASSYQGGADTQYF.

V and J are TRBV29-1 and TRBJ1-1; D not certain. The germline V gene has CDR1 SQVTM and CDR2 ANQGSEA. There are 12 residues in the CDR3. V shed 5 bases and J shed 2 bases, with 9 bases lying between them. The CDR3 bases are TGCAGCGTTACACATAAAAACACTGAAGCTTTCTTT. It codes for CSVTHKNTEAFF.

The sample holds one count of this clone. This chain uses TRBV5-1 with TRBJ1-6; D is uncertain. V lost 0 bases and J 2 bases, leaving 9 bases between the germline ends. The CDR3 length is 16 residues. Germline V gives CDR1 SGHRS, CDR2 YFSETQ. Here the CDR3 reads CASSLVGSAYNSPLHF. The CDR3 region has the DNA TGCGCCAGCAGCTTGGTCGGGTCGGCCTATAATTCACCCCTCCACTTT.

The rearrangement joins TRBV5-4 to TRBJ2-3, with D maybe TRBD2 (6 bases). Per the germline V gene, CDR1 is SGHNT and CDR2 is YYREEE (reference sequence). The CDR3 is made up of 14 amino acids. V lost 0 bases and J 5 bases, leaving 10 bases between the germline ends. CDR3 residues: CASSLAGVGDTQYF. Here the CDR3 DNA reads TGTGCCAGCAGCTTGGCGGGGGTCGGAGATACGCAGTATTTT.

This clone was observed a few times. The chain carries TRBV27 and TRBJ1-1, with unresolved D. CDR3 length equals 15 residues. The ends were cut back, 0 bases at V and 5 bases at J, with 13 bases in the middle. The germline V gene encodes CDR1 MNHEY and CDR2 SMNVEV (reference sequence). The CDR3 DNA sequence: TGTGCCAGCAGTTTATCGTTCGGGGTAAGGACTGAAGCTTTCTTT. Translated: CASSLSFGVRTEAFF.

V usage is TRBV3-1 (or the pseudogene TRBV3-2) and J usage is TRBJ1-5; 10 bases align to TRBD1. There are 15 residues in the CDR3. Germline-derived CDR1 and CDR2 are LGHDT and YNNKEL (reference sequence). V gave up 4 bases and J gave up 7 bases; unmatched junction bases: 7. CDR3 region: CASSLGTGEEQPQHF. For the CDR3, the DNA is TGTGCCAGCAGCCTAGGGACAGGGGAAGAACAGCCCCAGCATTTT.

The chain has TRBV6-1 and TRBJ2-5; TRBD2 aligns across 7 bases. In germline, CDR1 is MNHNS, CDR2 SASEGT. V lost 3 bases and J lost 7; bases outside the gene matches: 14. The CDR3 consists of 16 residues. The CDR3 sequence: CASSEGLAGRRGTQYF. As DNA, the CDR3 is TGTGCCAGCAGTGAGGGTTTAGCGGGCAGGCGGGGGACCCAGTACTTC.

The V gene is TRBV24-1, the J gene TRBJ1-5, with D possibly matching TRBD1 (5 bases). The CDR3 has 13 amino acids. In germline, CDR1 is KGHDR, CDR2 SFDVKD. Between the trimmed V and J ends, which lost 8 bases and 7 bases, there was a span of 14 bases. The CDR3: CATISRVGQPQHF. CDR3 in DNA: TGTGCCACCATAAGCAGGGTAGGACAGCCCCAGCATTTT.

This sequence joins TRBV7-3 and TRBJ2-3; 11 nucleotides line up with TRBD2. This CDR3 has 15 residues. Per the germline V gene, CDR1 is SGHTA and CDR2 is FQGTGA. Germline trimming cut 5 bases from V and 5 bases from J; bases unmatched to any gene: 6. CDR3: CASSAGTSGLDTQYF. The CDR3 DNA reads as TGTGCCAGCAGCGCCGGGACTAGCGGTTTAGATACGCAGTATTTT.

This CDR3 reads CASSIDQGEAFF. The DNA of the CDR3 is TGTGCCAGTAGTATAGACCAGGGTGAAGCTTTCTTT. This chain uses TRBV19 with TRBJ1-1, with D maybe TRBD1 (5 bases). Germline V gene data show CDR1 as LNHDA and CDR2 as SQIVND (reference sequence). Trimming removed 0 bases at V and 7 bases at J, with 6 bases between. The CDR3 totals 12 residues. The variable domain in full, completed from reference TRBV19 and TRBJ1-1, reads DGGITQSPKYLFRKEGQNVTLSCEQNLNHDAMYWYRQDPGQGLRLIYYSQIVNDFQKGDIAEGYSVSREKKESFPLTVTSAQKNPTAFYLCASSIDQGEAFFGQGTRLTVV.

The gene calls are TRBV14 and TRBJ2-1; 11 bases align to TRBD2. The ends lost 0 bases at V and 6 bases at J; junction bases unmatched: 10. The germline V gene has CDR1 SGHDN and CDR2 FVKESK. There are 18 residues in the CDR3. CDR3 region: CASSQDRFRLAGGNEQFF. CDR3 DNA sequence: TGTGCCAGCAGCCAAGATCGTTTTAGGCTAGCGGGAGGCAATGAGCAGTTCTTC.

About this clone itself: The sample contains more than one DNA sequence encoding this CDR3. The chain carries TRBV6-5 and TRBJ1-6; 7 bases fit TRBD1. This CDR3 is built from 14 residues. From germline, CDR1 is MNHEY and CDR2 SVGAGI. J was trimmed by 5 bases and V by 6 bases; bases with no gene match: 4. Here the CDR3 DNA reads TGTGCCAGCAGCCGGGACAGCAATAATTCACCCCTCCACTTT. Its protein product is CASSRDSNNSPLHF.